Listed here are 3 T cell receptor beta chains from one sample, sequenced in a study of OX40 agonist ivuxolimab in advanced cancers. Clones were read by immunoSEQ multiplex PCR, and TCRdb kept only the in-frame ones, dropping some. Of under 70,000 clones in the sample, roughly 85% are singletons; the top ten hold around 2%. The sequenced sample was CD4+ or CD8+ T cells sorted from blood, obtained in a trial of the OX40 agonist ivuxolimab. The source is an adult with an advanced solid tumor such as melanoma, head and neck, liver or kidney cancer.

The CDR3 DNA is TGTGCCAGCAGTGCCAGGGGAGGCGAGCAGTACTTC. Protein: CASSARGGEQYF. The V and J genes are TRBV6-5 and TRBJ2-7; D assignment may be TRBD1 or TRBD2 (6 bases each). The V end lost 5 bases, the J end lost 6 bases, and 11 bases lay between the germline ends. The CDR3 extends over 12 amino acids. CDR1 is MNHEY and CDR2 is SVGAGI in the germline V gene.

This chain links TRBV5-6 with TRBJ2-1; TRBD1 matches at 7 bases. V trimming: 1 base; J trimming: 1 base; junction bases outside the gene matches: 5. The germline V gene has CDR1 SGHDT and CDR2 YYEEEE. CDR3 length equals 16 residues. The CDR3, as DNA: TGTGCCAGCAGCTTGAGGGGGACAGATTCCTACAATGAGCAGTTCTTC. Amino acids: CASSLRGTDSYNEQFF.

This sequence joins TRBV2 and TRBJ1-5; D uncertain. The V gene's germline CDR1 is SNHLY and CDR2 FYNNEI. This CDR3 has 13 residues. The ends were cut back, 7 bases at V and 7 bases at J, with 14 bases in the middle. This CDR3 reads CASTEEGRQPQHF. The CDR3 coding sequence is TGTGCCAGCACCGAGGAAGGGAGACAGCCCCAGCATTTT.